This T cell receptor (beta chain) was observed in a study of blood T cell repertoires in COVID-19. Only in-frame clones appear in the TCRdb table, and some are missing; sequencing was by immunoSEQ multiplex PCR. The sample lists some 380,000 clones, approximately 87% seen once, with approximately 1.2% in the top ten. Sequenced input: PBMCs or T cells enriched from blood (not recorded which). The sequence came from a man aged 30-40 years who had recovered from COVID-19.

The chain's CDR3 is CASSRTGIWDTEAFF. The CDR3 bases are TGCGCCAGCAGTCGTACAGGGATTTGGGATACTGAAGCTTTCTTT. The rearrangement links TRBV5-1 to TRBJ1-1; perhaps TRBD1 as D (6 bases). The CDR3 sequence is 15 residues long. Trimming stripped 5 bases from V and 5 bases from J, with 19 bases between. The germline gives CDR1 SGHRS, CDR2 YFSETQ.